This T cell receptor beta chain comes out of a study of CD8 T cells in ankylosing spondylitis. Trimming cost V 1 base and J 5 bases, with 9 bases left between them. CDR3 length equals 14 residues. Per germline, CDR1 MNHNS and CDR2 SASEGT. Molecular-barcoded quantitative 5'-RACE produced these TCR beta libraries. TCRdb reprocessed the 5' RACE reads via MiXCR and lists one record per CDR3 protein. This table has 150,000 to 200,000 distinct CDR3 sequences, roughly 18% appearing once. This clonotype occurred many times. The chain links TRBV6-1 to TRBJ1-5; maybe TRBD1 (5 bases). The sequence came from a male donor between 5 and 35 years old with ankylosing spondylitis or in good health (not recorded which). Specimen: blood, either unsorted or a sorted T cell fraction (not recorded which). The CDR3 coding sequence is TGTGCCAGCAGTGAAGGGGCGGGGGATCAGCCCCAGCATTTT. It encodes CASSEGAGDQPQHF.